This TCR beta chain originates from a study of shared clonotypes between healthy human individuals. General observations from the study: Donor clonotype sharing was expected to depend on sequencing depth. The low donor count limited represented genetic and exposure-history diversity.

Notes on this clone: Its target is not known.

Trimming shortened V by 2 bases and J by 2 bases, and 9 bases separated the two germline ends. CDR3 length: 13 residues. Germline lookup yields CDR1 SQVTM and CDR2 ANQGSEA. Researchers ran the assay at a deep level. As processed by the authors: Filtering of immunoSEQ junctional sequences could not match full-length read filtering. Clones were sequenced by immunoSEQ multiplex PCR, and TCRdb holds only the in-frame ones, with some missing. V and J calls and clone size are those listed in that table; D and trimming were worked out from the DNA. The repertoire consists of about 470,000 clones, with roughly three quarters occurring once and the leading ten covering roughly an eighth.

The sample was PBMCs. The chain recombines TRBV29-1 with TRBJ1-2, with a possible D match to TRBD1 (5 bases). The clonotype was recovered from a woman aged 35 to 49 in good health. Some clones in this sample may be carry-over from other donors' samples. CDR3 amino acids: CSVETQGNYGYTF. CDR3 in DNA: TGCAGCGTTGAAACGCAGGGAAACTATGGCTACACCTTC.